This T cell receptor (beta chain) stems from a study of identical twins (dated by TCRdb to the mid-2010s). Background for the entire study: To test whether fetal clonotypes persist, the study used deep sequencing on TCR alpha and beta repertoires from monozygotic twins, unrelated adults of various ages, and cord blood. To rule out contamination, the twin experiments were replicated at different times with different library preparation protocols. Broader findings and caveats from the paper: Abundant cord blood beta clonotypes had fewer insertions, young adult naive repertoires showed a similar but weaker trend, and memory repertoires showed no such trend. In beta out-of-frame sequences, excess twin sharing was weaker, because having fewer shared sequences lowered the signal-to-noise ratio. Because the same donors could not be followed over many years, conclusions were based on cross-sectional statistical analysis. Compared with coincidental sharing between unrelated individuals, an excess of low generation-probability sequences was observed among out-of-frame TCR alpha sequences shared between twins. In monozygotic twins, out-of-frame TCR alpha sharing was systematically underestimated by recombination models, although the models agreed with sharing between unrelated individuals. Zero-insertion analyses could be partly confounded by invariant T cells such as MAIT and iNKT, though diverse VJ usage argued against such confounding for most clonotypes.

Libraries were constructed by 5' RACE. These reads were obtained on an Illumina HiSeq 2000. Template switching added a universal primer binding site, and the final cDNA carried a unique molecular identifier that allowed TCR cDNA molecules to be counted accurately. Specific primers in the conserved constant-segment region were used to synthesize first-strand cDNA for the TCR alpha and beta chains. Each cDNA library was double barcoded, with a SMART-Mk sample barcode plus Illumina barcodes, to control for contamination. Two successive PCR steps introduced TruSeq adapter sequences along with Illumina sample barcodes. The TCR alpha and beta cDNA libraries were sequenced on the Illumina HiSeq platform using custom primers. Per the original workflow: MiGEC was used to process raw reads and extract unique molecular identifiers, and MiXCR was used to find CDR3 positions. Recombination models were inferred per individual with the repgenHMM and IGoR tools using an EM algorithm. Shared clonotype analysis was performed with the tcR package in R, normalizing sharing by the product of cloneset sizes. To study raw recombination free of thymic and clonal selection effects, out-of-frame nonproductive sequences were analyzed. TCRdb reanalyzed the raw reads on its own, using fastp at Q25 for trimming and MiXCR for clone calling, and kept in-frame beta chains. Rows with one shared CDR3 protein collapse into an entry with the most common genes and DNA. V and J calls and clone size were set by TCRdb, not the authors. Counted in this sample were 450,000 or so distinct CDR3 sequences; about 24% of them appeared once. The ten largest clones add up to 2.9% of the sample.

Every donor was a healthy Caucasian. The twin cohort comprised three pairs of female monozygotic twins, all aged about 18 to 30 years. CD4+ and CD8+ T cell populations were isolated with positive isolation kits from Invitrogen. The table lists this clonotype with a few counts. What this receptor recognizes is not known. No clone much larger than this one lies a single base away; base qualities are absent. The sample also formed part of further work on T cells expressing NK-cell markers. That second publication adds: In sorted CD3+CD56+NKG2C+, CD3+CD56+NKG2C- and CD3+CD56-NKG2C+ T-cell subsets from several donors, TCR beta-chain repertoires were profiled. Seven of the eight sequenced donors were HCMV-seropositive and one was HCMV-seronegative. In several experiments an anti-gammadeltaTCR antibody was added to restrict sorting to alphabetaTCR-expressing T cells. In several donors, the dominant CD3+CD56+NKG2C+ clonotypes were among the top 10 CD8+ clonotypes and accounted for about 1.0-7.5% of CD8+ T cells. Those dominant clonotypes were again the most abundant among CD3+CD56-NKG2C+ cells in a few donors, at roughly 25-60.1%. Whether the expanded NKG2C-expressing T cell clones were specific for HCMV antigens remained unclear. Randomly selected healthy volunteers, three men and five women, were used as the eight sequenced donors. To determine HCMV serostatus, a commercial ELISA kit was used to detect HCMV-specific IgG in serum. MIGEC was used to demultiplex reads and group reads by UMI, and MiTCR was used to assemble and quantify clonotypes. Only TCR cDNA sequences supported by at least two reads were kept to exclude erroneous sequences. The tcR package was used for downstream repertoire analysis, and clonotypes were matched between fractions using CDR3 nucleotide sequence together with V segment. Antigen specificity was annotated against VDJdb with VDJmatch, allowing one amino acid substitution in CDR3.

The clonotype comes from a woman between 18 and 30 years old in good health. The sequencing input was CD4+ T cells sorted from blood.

For the CDR3, the sequence is CSARDGRDGTEAFF. The sequence in DNA is TGCAGTGCTAGAGACGGCAGGGACGGAACTGAAGCTTTCTTT. Recombination connected TRBV20-1 to TRBJ1-1, and perhaps TRBD1 as D gene, on 5 matching bases. Reading from cysteine to phenylalanine, the CDR3 counts 14 amino acids. Here the CDR3 DNA is all that survives: 42 bases in frame from base 1. The germline V gene (reference sequence) provides CDR1 DFQATT and CDR2 SNEGSKA. Between the V and J ends, shortened by 0 bases and 5 bases respectively, the junction contains 13 bases.